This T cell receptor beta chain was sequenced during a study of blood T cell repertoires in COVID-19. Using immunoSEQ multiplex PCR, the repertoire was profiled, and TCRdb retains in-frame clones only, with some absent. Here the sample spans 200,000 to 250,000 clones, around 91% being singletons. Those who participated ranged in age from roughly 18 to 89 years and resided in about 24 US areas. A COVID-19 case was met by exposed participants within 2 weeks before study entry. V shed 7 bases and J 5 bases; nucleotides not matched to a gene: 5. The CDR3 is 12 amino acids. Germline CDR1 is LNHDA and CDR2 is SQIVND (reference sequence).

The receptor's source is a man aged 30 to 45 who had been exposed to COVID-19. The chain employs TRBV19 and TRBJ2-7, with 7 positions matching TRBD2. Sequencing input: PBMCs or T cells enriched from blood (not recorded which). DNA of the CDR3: TGTGCCAGTAACCGCCGGGGGGACGAGCAGTACTTC. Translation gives CASNRRGDEQYF.